A few counts support the clone carrying this TCR beta chain. A much larger clone sits a single nucleotide away, making a read error possible. The CDR3 loop spans 14 amino acids. Amplified TCR beta CDR3 regions came from RNA transcripts. TCR CDR3 regions were first amplified by RT-PCR with HTBI primers. TCRdb independently ran MiXCR on the multiplex PCR reads; one entry per CDR3 protein. The sample gives 400,000 to 450,000 distinct CDR3 sequences, around 15% of which show up once; less than 15% is in the top ten. This specimen belongs to a study of T cells in Graves' hyperthyroidism and ophthalmopathy. As for the study in general: Specimen type is peripheral blood, collected at initial diagnosis prior to any treatment.

Clinical Activity Scores of at least 3, NOSPECS grades of at least 4 and durations under 3 months characterized ophthalmopathy patients. The chain is built from TRBV12-3 or TRBV12-4 and TRBJ2-5, with 7 bases fitting TRBD1. This receptor was identified in a man between 18 and 35 years old with Graves' ophthalmopathy. Sequenced sample: blood. The CDR3 protein is CASSPTGVQESQYF. The DNA of the CDR3 is TGTGCCAGCAGTCCTACAGGGGTCCAAGAGTCCCAGTACTTC.